The clone carrying this T cell receptor beta chain came up many times. The antigen remains undetermined. PCR was performed a second time for about 7 to 12 cycles using a sample-barcoded 5' primer and a J-beta primer mix. From the 5' RACE reads, TCRdb called clonotypes with MiXCR, one entry per CDR3 protein. This table holds about 1.7 million distinct CDR3 sequences, 28% found once. The source of the sample is a study of blood T cells in healthy people across ages. Study conclusions and caveats: Any conclusive comparison of naive versus antigen-experienced cells was prevented by using unsorted PBMCs. More naive CD4+ cells and higher diversity were found in long-lived than in aged donors.

Per sample, extraction of total RNA gave at least 5 micrograms in every case. This CDR3 region has 14 residues. Germline CDR1 SEHNR, CDR2 FQNEAQ (reference sequence). Trimming cost V 4 bases and J 5 bases, with 14 bases left between them. The chain carries TRBV7-9 and TRBJ2-5; D is possibly TRBD1 (5 bases). The sequenced sample was blood. The sequence was obtained from a woman aged 25 to 45 in good health. The CDR3 is CASSSPGNTETQYF. The DNA for the CDR3 is TGTGCCAGCAGCTCGCCAGGGAACACGGAGACCCAGTACTTC.